Each of the 23 T cell receptor beta chains below was sequenced from the same sample in a study of blood T cell repertoires in COVID-19. Using immunoSEQ multiplex PCR, the repertoire was profiled, and TCRdb retains in-frame clones only, with some absent. The profile shows about 170,000 clones, approximately 80% of them singletons. Sample: peripheral blood. These receptors all come from a woman aged 55-75 years with acute or convalescent COVID-19.

V usage is TRBV18 and J usage is TRBJ1-4; possible D gene TRBD1, 5 bases. CDR1 is KGHSH and CDR2 is LQKENI in the germline V gene. Deletions cut 2 bases from V and 0 bases from J, with 7 bases between. The CDR3 covers 15 residues. The CDR3 protein is CASSPSTATNEKLFF. DNA for the CDR3: TGTGCCAGCTCACCATCGACAGCAACTAATGAAAAACTGTTTTTT.

The chain combines TRBV6-6 with TRBJ2-5; D unresolved. Germline loops: CDR1 MNHNY, CDR2 SVGAGI (reference sequence). The CDR3 sequence is 13 residues long. Deletions cut 2 bases from V and 2 bases from J, with 6 bases between. In nucleotides, the CDR3 is TGTGCCAGCAGTTACCCCCCGCAAGAGACCCAGTACTTC. Its translation: CASSYPPQETQYF.

The rearrangement links TRBV30 to TRBJ1-4; 7 nucleotides line up with TRBD1. Looked up from germline, CDR1 is GTSNPN and CDR2 is SVGIG (reference sequence). The CDR3 sequence is 11 residues long. V lost 5 bases to trimming and J lost 12 bases; unmatched junction nucleotides: 6. Written as DNA, the CDR3 is TGTGCCTGGGGAACAGGGGTACAACTGTTTTTT. Its translation: CAWGTGVQLFF.

The V gene is TRBV5-1, the J gene TRBJ2-1, with 9 bases fitting TRBD2. This CDR3 is 15 amino acids long. V lost 0 bases to trimming and J lost 8 bases; unmatched junction nucleotides: 6. Germline assignment: CDR1 SGHRS and CDR2 YFSETQ. As DNA, the CDR3 is TGCGCCAGCAGCTTGGGGAGTAGCGGGGGCGATGAGCAGTTCTTC. It codes for CASSLGSSGGDEQFF.

This chain uses TRBV29-1 with TRBJ2-3; 12 nucleotides align to TRBD2. CDR3 length equals 16 residues. In germline, CDR1 is SQVTM, CDR2 ANQGSEA. V lost 2 bases to trimming and J lost 6 bases; unmatched junction nucleotides: 9. The CDR3 sequence is CSVETSGGFPGDTQYF. CDR3 DNA sequence: TGCAGCGTTGAAACTAGCGGGGGGTTCCCCGGGGATACGCAGTATTTT.

The chain joins TRBV6-5 to TRBJ2-5; 12 bases are shared with TRBD1. The junction had 4 bases not matched to a gene; V was cut back by 6 bases and J by 5 bases. The CDR3 extends over 14 amino acids. Germline CDR1 and CDR2: MNHEY and SVGAGI. CDR3 coding DNA: TGTGCCAGCAGGCGGGACAGGGGGCGGGAGACCCAGTACTTC. Translated, it gives CASRRDRGRETQYF.

V and J are TRBV5-1 and TRBJ2-2; D not resolved. The CDR3 extends over 14 amino acids. Germline loops: CDR1 SGHRS, CDR2 YFSETQ. V shed 1 base and J shed 8 bases, with 12 bases lying between them. The CDR3 coding sequence is TGCGCCAGCAGCTTGAGTGGAGAGATTGGGGAGCTGTTTTTT. Amino acids: CASSLSGEIGELFF.

This chain connects TRBV4-2 to TRBJ2-7, with 11 nucleotides matching TRBD2. The CDR3 is 18 amino acids. Germline assignment: CDR1 LGHNA and CDR2 YNFKEQ. Trimming took 0 bases from V and 0 from J; bases not matched to a gene: 7. CDR3 loop: CASSQDPSGGSDSYEQYF. CDR3 nucleotide sequence: TGTGCCAGCAGCCAAGACCCTAGCGGGGGGTCGGACTCCTACGAGCAGTACTTC.

The rearrangement joins TRBV3-1 (or the pseudogene TRBV3-2) to TRBJ2-7; D uncertain. The CDR3 totals 16 residues. V was cut by 1 base and J by 0 bases, with 13 bases left in between. The V gene's germline CDR1 is LGHDT and CDR2 YNNKEL (reference sequence). The CDR3 coding sequence is TGTGCCAGCAGCCAAGTGGTTCAGGATAGCTCCTACGAGCAGTACTTC. Translation: CASSQVVQDSSYEQYF.

The chain uses TRBV3-1 (or the pseudogene TRBV3-2) and TRBJ1-1, with a weak D call TRBD1 (6 bases). This CDR3 spans 14 amino acids. Germline CDR1 LGHDT, CDR2 YNNKEL (reference sequence). Deletions cut 4 bases from V and 3 bases from J, with 12 bases between. The CDR3 here is CASSRGGGDTEAFF. The DNA of the CDR3 is TGTGCCAGCAGCCGAGGGGGTGGGGACACTGAAGCTTTCTTT.

This clone has only a few counts. The rearrangement links TRBV5-6 to TRBJ1-2; 11 bases agree with TRBD1. Per the germline V gene, CDR1 is SGHDT and CDR2 is YYEEEE. The CDR3 covers 16 residues. V shed 5 bases and J 3 bases; nucleotides not matched to a gene: 9. The CDR3 bases are TGTGCCAGCAGATTAGGGACAGGGGGAACAGACTATGGCTACACCTTC. Translating it yields CASRLGTGGTDYGYTF.

The chain employs TRBV6-9 and TRBJ2-2; the match to TRBD1 covers 9 bases. Losses at the gene ends were 2 bases for V and 5 bases for J; bases not matched to a gene: 6. The CDR3 runs 16 residues. Germline CDR1 MNHGY, CDR2 SVAAGI. Here the CDR3 reads CASSYRTGAETGELFF. The CDR3 DNA follows: TGTGCCAGCAGTTATAGGACAGGGGCGGAGACCGGGGAGCTGTTTTTT.

The chain joins TRBV6-5 to TRBJ1-6; D is ambiguous. The length of the CDR3 is 16 residues. Germline V lookup: CDR1 MNHEY, CDR2 SVGAGI. V was pared by 0 bases and J by 2 bases, with 8 bases between. This CDR3 reads CASSYSRETYNSPLHF. The CDR3 DNA reads as TGTGCCAGCAGTTACTCGAGAGAAACCTATAATTCACCCCTCCACTTT.

This clone was observed a few times. CDR3 bases: TGTGCCAGTAGTCCCACAGCCTATGGCTACACCTTC. This encodes CASSPTAYGYTF. This chain joins TRBV19 and TRBJ1-2, with no clear D. CDR1 LNHDA and CDR2 SQIVND come from the germline V gene (reference sequence). The ends were cut back, 5 bases at V and 4 bases at J, with 8 bases in the middle. The CDR3 is 12 residues long.

The J gene is TRBJ1-2, the V gene TRBV19; D gene uncertain. CDR3 length: 13 residues. Trimming pared 5 bases from V and 8 bases from J, leaving 15 bases between. The germline gives CDR1 LNHDA, CDR2 SQIVND (reference sequence). The CDR3 DNA follows: TGTGCCAGTAGTTTGCGGGATCTTCTAGGCTACACCTTC. Translated: CASSLRDLLGYTF.

This chain uses TRBV19 with TRBJ1-5; D perhaps matches TRBD1 (5 bases). Trimming took off 9 bases at V and 0 bases at J, with 15 bases between the two ends. This CDR3 region has 15 residues. CDR1 and CDR2 (germline): LNHDA, SQIVND (reference sequence). Written as DNA, the CDR3 is TGTGCCAGCAATAGGGGCAGTTATAGCAATCAGCCCCAGCATTTT. It translates to CASNRGSYSNQPQHF.

V usage is TRBV3-1 (or the pseudogene TRBV3-2) and J usage is TRBJ1-5; TRBD1 aligns across 7 bases. Per germline, CDR1 LGHDT and CDR2 YNNKEL (reference sequence). The CDR3 runs 15 residues. The junction had 5 bases not matched to a gene; V was cut back by 4 bases and J by 2 bases. This chain's CDR3 is CASSPDQGGNQPQHF. The CDR3 DNA sequence: TGTGCCAGCAGCCCCGATCAGGGGGGCAATCAGCCCCAGCATTTT.

This clone occurred once. The chain uses TRBV2 and TRBJ1-5; TRBD1 aligns across 9 bases. Germline loops: CDR1 SNHLY, CDR2 FYNNEI. The CDR3 covers 17 residues. The V segment lost 4 bases and the J segment 5 bases; nucleotides outside the gene matches: 12. The CDR3 DNA reads TGTGCCAGCAGTGGATACAGGGGGCTATTAGGGGATCAGCCCCAGCATTTT. Translating it yields CASSGYRGLLGDQPQHF.

V usage is TRBV4-1 and J usage is TRBJ1-1, with D perhaps TRBD1 (6 bases). The germline V and J ends were trimmed by 6 bases and 0 bases, with 11 bases remaining between them. The length of the CDR3 is 14 residues. Looked up from germline, CDR1 is MGHRA and CDR2 is YSYEKL. The CDR3 spells CASRGDTLNTEAFF. CDR3 in DNA: TGCGCCAGCAGAGGGGACACCTTGAACACTGAAGCTTTCTTT.

The chain recombines TRBV11-3 with TRBJ2-3; 7 bases are a match to TRBD1. CDR1 is SGHNT and CDR2 is YENEEA in the germline V gene. With 3 bases clipped from V and 1 base from J, the junction kept 4 bases outside the gene matches. The CDR3 covers 15 residues. The CDR3 loop is CASSFEGAGTDTQYF. The CDR3 DNA is TGTGCCAGCAGCTTTGAGGGGGCTGGCACAGATACGCAGTATTTT.

The chain joins TRBV7-9 to TRBJ1-4; D perhaps matches TRBD1 (5 bases). Deletions cut 5 bases from V and 1 base from J, with 11 bases between. Germline CDR1 is SEHNR and CDR2 is FQNEAQ (reference sequence). The CDR3 totals 15 residues. Here the CDR3 reads CASSPGGVTNEKLFF. CDR3 nucleotide sequence: TGTGCCAGCAGCCCTGGGGGGGTAACTAATGAAAAACTGTTTTTT.

This sequence joins TRBV5-1 and TRBJ1-4, with D tentatively TRBD1 (6 bases). The V end lost 0 bases, the J end lost 8 bases, and 14 bases lay between the germline ends. The CDR3 covers 15 residues. Germline-derived CDR1 and CDR2 are SGHRS and YFSETQ. Written as DNA, the CDR3 is TGCGCCAGCAGCTTGGGGCGAGCAGGGGACGAAAAACTGTTTTTT. Amino acids: CASSLGRAGDEKLFF.

The J gene is TRBJ1-6, the V gene TRBV10-3; D is unclear. V lost 4 bases and J lost 10, with 11 bases in between. Germline values: CDR1 ENHRY, CDR2 SYGVKD. CDR3 size: 13 residues. The CDR3 reads CAISATIESPLHF. CDR3 DNA: TGTGCCATCAGTGCCACTATTGAGTCACCCCTCCACTTT.